The clone carrying this T cell receptor beta chain has just a few counts. Seattle cases were enrolled at active infection and followed longitudinally. The data were taken from a study of blood T cell repertoires in COVID-19. As for the study in general: Samples came from the United States, Italy and Spain, spanning acute and convalescent COVID-19.

The CDR3 is made up of 14 amino acids. With V trimmed by 4 bases and J by 4 bases, 6 bases remained unmatched. Germline CDR1 reads KGHSH; CDR2 reads LQKENI. As processed by the authors: Nucleated cell number was recorded as an estimate derived from reference gene primer amplification. Produced via immunoSEQ multiplex PCR; TCRdb's table is partial and in-frame only. V, J and clone size are taken as reported in that table, and D and trimming were inferred from the DNA itself. This sample yields tens of thousands of clones, of which about 92% are seen a single time; less than 0.55% belongs to the top ten.

The clonotype was recovered from a man aged 45 to 65 with COVID-19, enrolled during active disease. The specimen sequenced was peripheral blood. The chain is built from TRBV18 and TRBJ2-7; 8 bases line up with TRBD2. CDR3 residues: CASSQRESGYEQYF. The CDR3 nucleotides read TGTGCCAGCTCACAGCGGGAGAGCGGTTACGAGCAGTACTTC. Using reference TRBV18 and TRBJ2-7 for the parts outside the CDR3, the full variable domain is NAGVMQNPRHLVRRRGQEARLRCSPMKGHSHVYWYRQLPEEGLKFMVYLQKENIIDESGMPKERFSAEFPKEGPSILRIQQVVRGDSAAYFCASSQRESGYEQYFGPGTRLTVT.